This TCR beta chain was captured by sequencing in a study of shared clonotypes between healthy human individuals. A single count supports this clone. As yet, its antigen is unknown. Repertoires were generated with immunoSEQ multiplex PCR, while TCRdb's copy carries only in-frame clones and drops some. The top ten hold under 2% of the sample, which has 700,000 or so clones, 72% seen once. V shed 0 bases and J 0 bases; nucleotides not matched to a gene: 7. CDR1 and CDR2 (germline): MNHEY, SMNVEV (reference sequence). This CDR3 has 18 residues. General study findings and limits: The generation probabilities recorded for non-shared clonotypes fell below those of clonotypes shared by all four donors. In a few donors, about 5% of naive CD4 clonotypes appeared in common. Though the depth was large, rarefaction showed that sorted-subset sequencing was incomplete.

This rearrangement joins TRBV27 to TRBJ2-2; 7 bases align to TRBD2. The sample taken for sequencing was memory CD4+ T cells sorted from blood. Subset given: CD45RA-negative fraction. The receptor was derived from a woman younger than 45 in good health. This CDR3 is CASSLSVLASANTGELFF. The DNA of the CDR3 is TGTGCCAGCAGTTTATCCGTACTAGCGAGCGCGAACACCGGGGAGCTGTTTTTT.